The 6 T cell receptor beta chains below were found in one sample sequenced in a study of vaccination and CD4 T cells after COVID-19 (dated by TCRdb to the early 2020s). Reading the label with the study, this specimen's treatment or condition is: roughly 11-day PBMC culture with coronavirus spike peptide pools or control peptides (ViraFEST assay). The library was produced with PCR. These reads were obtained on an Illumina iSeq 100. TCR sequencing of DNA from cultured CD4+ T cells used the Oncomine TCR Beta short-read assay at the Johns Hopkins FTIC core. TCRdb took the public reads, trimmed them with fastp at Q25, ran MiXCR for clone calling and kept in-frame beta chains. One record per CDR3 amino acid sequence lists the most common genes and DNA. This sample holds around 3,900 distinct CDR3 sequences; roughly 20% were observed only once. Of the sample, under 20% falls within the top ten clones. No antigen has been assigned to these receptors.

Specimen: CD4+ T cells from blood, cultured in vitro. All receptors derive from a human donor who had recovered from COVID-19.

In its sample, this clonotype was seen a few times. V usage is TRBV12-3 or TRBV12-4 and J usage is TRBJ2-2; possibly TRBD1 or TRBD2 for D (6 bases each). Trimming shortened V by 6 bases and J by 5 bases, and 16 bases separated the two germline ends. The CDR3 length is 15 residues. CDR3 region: CASRRSGARTGELFF. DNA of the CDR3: TGTGCCAGCAGACGCTCGGGGGCAAGGACCGGGGAGCTGTTTTTT.

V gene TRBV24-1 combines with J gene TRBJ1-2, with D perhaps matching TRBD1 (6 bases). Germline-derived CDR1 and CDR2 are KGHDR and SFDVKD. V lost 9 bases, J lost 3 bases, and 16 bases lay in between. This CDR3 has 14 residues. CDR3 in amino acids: CATYRDRRDYGYTF. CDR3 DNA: TGTGCCACCTACCGTGACAGGCGGGACTATGGCTACACCTTC.

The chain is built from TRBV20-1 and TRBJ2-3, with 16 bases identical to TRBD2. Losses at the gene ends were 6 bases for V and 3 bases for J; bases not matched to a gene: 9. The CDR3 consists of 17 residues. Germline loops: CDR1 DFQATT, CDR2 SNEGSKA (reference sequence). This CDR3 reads CSAIGTSGGAGTDTQYF. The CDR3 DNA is TGCAGTGCAATAGGGACTAGCGGGGGGGCGGGTACAGATACGCAGTATTTT.

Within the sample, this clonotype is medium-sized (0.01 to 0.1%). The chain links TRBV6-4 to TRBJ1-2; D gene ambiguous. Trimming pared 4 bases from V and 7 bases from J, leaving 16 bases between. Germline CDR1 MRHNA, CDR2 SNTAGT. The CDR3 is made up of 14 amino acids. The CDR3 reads CASSAYLVVSGYTF. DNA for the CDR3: TGTGCCAGCAGTGCCTACCTTGTCGTCAGTGGCTACACCTTC.

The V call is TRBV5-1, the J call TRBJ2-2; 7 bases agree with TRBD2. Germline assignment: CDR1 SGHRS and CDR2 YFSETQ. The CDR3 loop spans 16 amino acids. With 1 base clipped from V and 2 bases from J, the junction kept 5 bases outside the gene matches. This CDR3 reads CASSLLERGNTGELFF. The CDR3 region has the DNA TGCGCCAGCAGCTTGCTGGAGCGGGGAAACACCGGGGAGCTGTTTTTT.

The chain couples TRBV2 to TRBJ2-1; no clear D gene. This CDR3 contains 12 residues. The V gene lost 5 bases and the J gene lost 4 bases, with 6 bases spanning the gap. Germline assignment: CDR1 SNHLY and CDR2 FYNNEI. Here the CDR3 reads CASSPKYNEQFF. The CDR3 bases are TGTGCCAGCAGTCCGAAATACAATGAGCAGTTCTTC.